A selection of T cell receptor beta chains follows, all from one sample in a study of circulating and synovial CD4+ cells in juvenile arthritis. Only in-frame clones appear in the TCRdb table, and some are missing; sequencing was by immunoSEQ multiplex PCR. The sample carries about 2,000 clones, around 90% recorded once. Sequenced: HLA-DR+ CD4+ T cells from blood. The receptor source for this set is a human donor with juvenile idiopathic arthritis. Each CDR3 is given without its conserved first and last residue.

v_gene: TRBV7-6; j_gene: TRBJ1-5; CDR3aa: ASSPGTADSNQPQH
v_gene: TRBV5-4; j_gene: TRBJ1-2; CDR3aa: ASSRYTEQKYGYT
v_gene: TRBV5-6; j_gene: TRBJ1-2; CDR3aa: ASSYGQNNYGYT
v_gene: TRBV4-2; j_gene: TRBJ2-5; CDR3aa: ASSQVLAEETQY
v_gene: TRBV10-3; j_gene: TRBJ2-2; CDR3aa: AISLSGPNTGELF
v_gene: TRBV7-2; j_gene: TRBJ2-3; CDR3aa: ASSLPALRTDTQY
v_gene: TRBV6-5; j_gene: TRBJ1-2; CDR3aa: ASSNRGQSGGYT
v_gene: TRBV6-5; j_gene: TRBJ2-1; CDR3aa: ASSYAGQGNNEQF
v_gene: TRBV7-2; j_gene: TRBJ1-2; CDR3aa: ASSLPQGLANYGYT
v_gene: TRBV30; j_gene: TRBJ1-1; CDR3aa: AVSPVGVEAF
v_gene: TRBV19; j_gene: TRBJ1-1; CDR3aa: ASSPNRGQHTEAF
v_gene: TRBV5-1; j_gene: TRBJ2-2; CDR3aa: ASSAGTGGYTGELF
v_gene: TRBV11-2; j_gene: TRBJ2-7; CDR3aa: ASSLYRAYEQY
v_gene: TRBV5-5; j_gene: TRBJ2-3; CDR3aa: ASNSGGRTDTQY
v_gene: TRBV11-3; j_gene: TRBJ2-7; CDR3aa: ASSSRDFGEQY
v_gene: TRBV25-1; j_gene: TRBJ1-6; CDR3aa: ASSALWTGENSPLH
v_gene: TRBV11-3; j_gene: TRBJ2-3; CDR3aa: ASSSMAGVGDTQY
v_gene: TRBV29-1; j_gene: TRBJ2-5; CDR3aa: SVGWQGAKETQY
v_gene: TRBV5-1; j_gene: TRBJ1-2; CDR3aa: ASSLGQGAWGYT
v_gene: TRBV5-1; j_gene: TRBJ1-4; CDR3aa: ASSFEGARSEKLF
v_gene: TRBV28; j_gene: TRBJ1-6; CDR3aa: ASSSNSYNSPLH
v_gene: TRBV21-1; j_gene: TRBJ1-1; CDR3aa: ASSRKRRAF
v_gene: TRBV5-1; j_gene: TRBJ2-5; CDR3aa: ASSLATGQFQETQY
v_gene: TRBV19; j_gene: TRBJ1-1; CDR3aa: ASSVRGDTEAF
v_gene: TRBV7-9; j_gene: TRBJ2-4; CDR3aa: ASSLGWGQAKNIQY
v_gene: TRBV21-1; j_gene: TRBJ1-1; CDR3aa: AFWGDDTEAF
v_gene: TRBV14; j_gene: TRBJ1-2; CDR3aa: ASSLIGVDYGYT
v_gene: TRBV19; j_gene: TRBJ2-2; CDR3aa: ASSIGSGNTGELF
v_gene: TRBV7-2; j_gene: TRBJ2-1; CDR3aa: ASSLSHNEQF
v_gene: TRBV27; j_gene: TRBJ2-7; CDR3aa: ASSLRRQSHEQY
v_gene: TRBV30; j_gene: TRBJ1-1; CDR3aa: AWSLARTMNTEAF
v_gene: TRBV4-1; j_gene: TRBJ2-7; CDR3aa: ASSQEPGQGRHEQY
v_gene: TRBV5-1; j_gene: TRBJ2-4; CDR3aa: ASSTGDIQY
v_gene: TRBV5-4; j_gene: TRBJ2-3; CDR3aa: ASSSRTSHGTDTQY
v_gene: TRBV9; j_gene: TRBJ1-6; CDR3aa: ASSVDPGGNSPLH
v_gene: TRBV18; j_gene: TRBJ1-5; CDR3aa: ASSPHPQDQPQH
v_gene: TRBV7-2; j_gene: TRBJ1-2; CDR3aa: ASSPSGVYGYT
v_gene: TRBV4-3; j_gene: TRBJ2-1; CDR3aa: ASSQSSGTGSVEQF
v_gene: TRBV5-5; j_gene: TRBJ2-5; CDR3aa: ASSPEGRTQETQY
v_gene: TRBV5-3; j_gene: TRBJ1-1; CDR3aa: ARSFRMNPGHRNTEAF
v_gene: TRBV6-6; j_gene: TRBJ2-7; CDR3aa: ASSSQASYEQY
v_gene: TRBV7-8; j_gene: TRBJ1-2; CDR3aa: ASSFQGASGYT
v_gene: TRBV2; j_gene: TRBJ1-2; CDR3aa: AGTPGPPDGYT
v_gene: TRBV19; j_gene: TRBJ2-6; CDR3aa: ASCFRAGANVLT
v_gene: TRBV7-3; j_gene: TRBJ2-6; CDR3aa: ASSAGQPGANVLT
v_gene: TRBV4-1; j_gene: TRBJ1-1; CDR3aa: ASSQELVRRGGTEAF
v_gene: TRBV7-9; j_gene: TRBJ2-5; CDR3aa: ASRGGGETQY
v_gene: TRBV20-1; j_gene: TRBJ1-2; CDR3aa: SAPTGGSYT
v_gene: TRBV11-3; j_gene: TRBJ2-1; CDR3aa: ASSPRRDSSYNEQF
v_gene: TRBV25-1; j_gene: TRBJ1-4; CDR3aa: ASSPLGGGVGEKLF
v_gene: TRBV28; j_gene: TRBJ2-1; CDR3aa: ASSLVAEQSYNEQF
v_gene: TRBV18; j_gene: TRBJ2-5; CDR3aa: ASSLMAQETQY
v_gene: TRBV2; j_gene: TRBJ2-4; CDR3aa: ASSLSPKNIQY